This passage covers 10 T cell receptor beta chains from one sample sequenced in a study of tumor-infiltrating lymphocytes in primary liver carcinoma. Germline DNA was also extracted, and blood RNA derived from unsorted whole blood. The investigators made TCR beta cDNA from around 530 ng total RNA, using a constant-region primer. Sequencing libraries for TCR beta derived from three nested multiplex PCR rounds that used slightly modified ARM-PCR. For approximately 11 cycles apiece, the opening two PCR rounds ran with TRBV1-TRBV30 forward primers and a C-beta reverse primer. Via MiXCR, TCRdb re-called the multiplex PCR reads, giving one row per CDR3 protein. The data hold approximately 310,000 distinct CDR3 sequences, with approximately 60% observed a single time. Sequenced sample: peripheral blood. Every receptor here comes from a man aged 35-49 years with primary liver carcinoma and hepatitis B virus infection.

V gene TRBV12-3 or TRBV12-4 combines with J gene TRBJ1-5, with TRBD1 as a possible D gene (5 bases). Trimming pared 5 bases from V and 4 bases from J, leaving 12 bases between. The CDR3 is 14 residues long. In DNA, the CDR3 is TGTGCCAGCAGTGGAGGGGCGGCGAATCAGCCCCAGCATTTT. This sequence encodes CASSGGAANQPQHF.

DNA for the CDR3: TGTGCCAGCAGCACAAGACTAGCGGATTCCTACGAGCAGTACTTC. Translated: CASSTRLADSYEQYF. This chain links TRBV5-4 with TRBJ2-7; 9 bases fit TRBD2. Unmatched junction bases numbered 6, after V lost 4 bases and J lost 1 base. The CDR3 contains 15 residues. Germline V gives CDR1 SGHNT, CDR2 YYREEE (reference sequence).

This clonotype has just a few counts. The rearrangement joins TRBV4-3 to TRBJ1-5; D is ambiguous. Looked up from germline, CDR1 is LGHNA and CDR2 is YSLEER. The CDR3 runs to 13 residues. V was clipped by 0 bases and J by 9 bases, with 9 bases between them. As DNA, the CDR3 is TGCGCCAGCAGCCAAGATGGAATACGGCCCCAGCATTTT. Translating gives CASSQDGIRPQHF.

The table lists this clonotype with many counts. The chain combines TRBV30 with TRBJ2-2; 10 nucleotides line up with TRBD2. Germline CDR1 reads GTSNPN; CDR2 reads SVGIG (reference sequence). V gave up 4 bases and J gave up 2 bases; unmatched junction bases: 10. The CDR3 runs 17 residues. CDR3 nucleotides: TGTGCCTGGATTGGTAGCGGGAGGCCGATAAACACCGGGGAGCTGTTTTTT. This translates into CAWIGSGRPINTGELFF.

V is TRBV28 and J is TRBJ1-5, with 10 nucleotides matching TRBD1. Germline CDR1 MDHEN, CDR2 SYDVKM. Trimming cost V 7 bases and J 6 bases; bases outside gene matches: 9. This CDR3 comprises 15 residues. The CDR3 reads CASTTGDRGIQPQHF. Written as DNA, the CDR3 is TGTGCCAGCACCACGGGGGACAGGGGAATTCAGCCCCAGCATTTT. Variable domain in full (rest from reference TRBV28 and TRBJ1-5): DVKVTQSSRYLVKRTGEKVFLECVQDMDHENMFWYRQDPGLGLRLIYFSYDVKMKEKGDIPEGYSVSREKKERFSLILESASTNQTSMYLCASTTGDRGIQPQHFGDGTRLSIL.

This clonotype appeared a single time. Here the CDR3 reads CASSQAACGRAEEQFF. The CDR3 bases are TGTGCCAGCAGCCAAGCGGCTTGCGGGAGGGCCGAGGAGCAGTTCTTC. The J gene is TRBJ2-1, the V gene TRBV11-3, with 9 nucleotides matching TRBD2. V shed 5 bases and J 10 bases; nucleotides not matched to a gene: 15. This CDR3 contains 16 residues. CDR1 is SGHNT and CDR2 is YENEEA in the germline V gene.

This chain uses TRBV4-1 with TRBJ1-2; D is undetermined. There are 13 residues in the CDR3. Germline V gene sequence: CDR1 MGHRA, CDR2 YSYEKL. Trimming removed 1 base at V and 4 bases at J, with 7 bases between. The CDR3 nucleotides read TGCGCCAGCAGCCAAGGCCCGTCCTATGGCTACACCTTC. It yields the protein CASSQGPSYGYTF.

This chain's CDR3 is CASSIVWGYEQYF. The CDR3 DNA follows: TGTGCCAGCAGCATAGTCTGGGGCTACGAGCAGTACTTC. The chain couples TRBV11-1 to TRBJ2-7; D gene unclear. CDR1 is SGHAT and CDR2 is FQDESV in the germline V gene (reference sequence). There are 13 residues in the CDR3. Trimming left V 5 bases short and J 3 bases short, with 11 bases between.

Concerning this clonotype: Compared with germline, one end of the junction differs, possibly owing to a read error. The chain recombines TRBV12-3 or TRBV12-4 with TRBJ2-2; the D gene is possibly TRBD2 (5 bases). This CDR3 spans 15 amino acids. DNA for the CDR3: TGTGCCAGCAGCCTCCGGAGTCCGAACACCGGGGAGCTGGTTTTT. It yields the protein CASSLRSPNTGELVF.

The gene calls are TRBV11-2 and TRBJ1-1; a weak D match, TRBD1 (6 bases). This CDR3 spans 15 amino acids. Per the germline V gene, CDR1 is SGHAT and CDR2 is FQNNGV. V was shortened by 4 bases and J by 4 bases, with 16 bases between the two germline ends. This chain's CDR3 is CASSSSTGSFTEAFF. The CDR3 coding sequence is TGTGCCAGCAGCTCGAGCACAGGGAGCTTCACTGAAGCTTTCTTT.